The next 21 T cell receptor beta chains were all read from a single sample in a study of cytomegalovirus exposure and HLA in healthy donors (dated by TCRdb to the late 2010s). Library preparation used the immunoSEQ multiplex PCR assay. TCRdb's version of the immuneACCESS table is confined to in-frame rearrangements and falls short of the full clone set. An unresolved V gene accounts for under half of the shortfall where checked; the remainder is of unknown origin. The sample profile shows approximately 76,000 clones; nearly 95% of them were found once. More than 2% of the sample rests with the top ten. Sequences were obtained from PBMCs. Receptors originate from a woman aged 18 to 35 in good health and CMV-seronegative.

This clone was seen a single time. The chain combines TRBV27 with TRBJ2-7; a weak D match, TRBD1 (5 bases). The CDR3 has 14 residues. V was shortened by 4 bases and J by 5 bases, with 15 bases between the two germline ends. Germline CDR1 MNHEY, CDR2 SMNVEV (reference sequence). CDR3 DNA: TGTGCCAGCAGTTCCCAGGGAATCAGCCACGAGCAGTACTTC. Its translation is CASSSQGISHEQYF.

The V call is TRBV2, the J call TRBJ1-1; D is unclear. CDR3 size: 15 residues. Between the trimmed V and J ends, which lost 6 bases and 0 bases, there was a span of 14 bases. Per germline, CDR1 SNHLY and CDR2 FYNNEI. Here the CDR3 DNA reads TGTGCCAGCAGCCCTTATAACATCGTGAACACTGAAGCTTTCTTT. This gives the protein CASSPYNIVNTEAFF.

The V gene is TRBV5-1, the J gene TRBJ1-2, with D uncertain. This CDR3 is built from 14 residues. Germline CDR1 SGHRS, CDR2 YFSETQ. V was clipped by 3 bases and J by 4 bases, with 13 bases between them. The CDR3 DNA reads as TGCGCCAGCAGCTCTTTCAGCGGTACCTATGGCTACACCTTC. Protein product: CASSSFSGTYGYTF.

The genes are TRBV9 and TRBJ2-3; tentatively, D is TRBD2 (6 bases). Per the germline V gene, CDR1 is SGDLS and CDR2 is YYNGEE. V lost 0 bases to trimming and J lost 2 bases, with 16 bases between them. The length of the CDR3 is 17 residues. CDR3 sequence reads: CASSVGDSQKLTDTQYF. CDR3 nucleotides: TGTGCCAGCAGCGTAGGGGACTCTCAAAAACTCACAGATACGCAGTATTTT.

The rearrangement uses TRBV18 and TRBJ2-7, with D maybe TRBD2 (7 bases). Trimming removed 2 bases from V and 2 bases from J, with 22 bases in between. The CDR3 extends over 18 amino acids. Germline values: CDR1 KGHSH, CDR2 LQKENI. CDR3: CASSPREGTDRSPYEQYF. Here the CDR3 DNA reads TGTGCCAGCTCACCAAGGGAGGGGACCGACAGGTCCCCCTACGAGCAGTACTTC.

The DNA of the CDR3 is TGTGCCAGCAGCCAAGATGTTGGGACAGTCTACAATGAGCAGTTCTTC. Protein sequence: CASSQDVGTVYNEQFF. This chain uses TRBV4-2 with TRBJ2-1; 7 nucleotides match TRBD1. CDR1 is LGHNA and CDR2 is YNFKEQ in the germline V gene. Trimming removed 0 bases from V and 3 bases from J; junction bases left unmatched: 5. CDR3 length: 16 residues.

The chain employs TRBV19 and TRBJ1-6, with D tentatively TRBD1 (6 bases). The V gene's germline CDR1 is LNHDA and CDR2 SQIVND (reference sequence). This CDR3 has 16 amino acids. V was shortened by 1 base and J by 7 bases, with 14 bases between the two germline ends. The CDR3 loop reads CASSIGAGRGNSPLHF. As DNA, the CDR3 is TGTGCCAGTAGTATAGGTGCGGGCAGGGGCAATTCACCCCTCCACTTT.

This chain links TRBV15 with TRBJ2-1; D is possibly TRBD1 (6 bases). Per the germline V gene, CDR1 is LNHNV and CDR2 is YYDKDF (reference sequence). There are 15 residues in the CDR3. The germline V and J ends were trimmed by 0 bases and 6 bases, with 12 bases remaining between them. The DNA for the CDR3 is TGTGCCACCAGCAGAGATAATACAGGGTTCAATGAGCAGTTCTTC. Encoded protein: CATSRDNTGFNEQFF.

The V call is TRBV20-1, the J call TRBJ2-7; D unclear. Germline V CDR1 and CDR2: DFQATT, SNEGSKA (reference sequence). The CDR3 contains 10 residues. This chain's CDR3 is CIVRAYEQYF. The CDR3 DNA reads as TGCATAGTAAGAGCCTACGAGCAGTACTTC.

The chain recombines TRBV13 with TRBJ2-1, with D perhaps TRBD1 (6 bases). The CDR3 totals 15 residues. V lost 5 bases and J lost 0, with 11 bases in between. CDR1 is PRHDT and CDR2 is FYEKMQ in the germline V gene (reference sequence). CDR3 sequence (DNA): TGTGCCAGCAGCCCCCGGGACACCTCCTACAATGAGCAGTTCTTC. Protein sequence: CASSPRDTSYNEQFF.

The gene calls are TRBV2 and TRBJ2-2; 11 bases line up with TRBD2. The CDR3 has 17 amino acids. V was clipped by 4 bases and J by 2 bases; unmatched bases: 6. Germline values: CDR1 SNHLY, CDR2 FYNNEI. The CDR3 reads CASSGVAGGGNTGELFF. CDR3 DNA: TGTGCCAGCAGTGGGGTAGCGGGAGGGGGTAACACCGGGGAGCTGTTTTTT.

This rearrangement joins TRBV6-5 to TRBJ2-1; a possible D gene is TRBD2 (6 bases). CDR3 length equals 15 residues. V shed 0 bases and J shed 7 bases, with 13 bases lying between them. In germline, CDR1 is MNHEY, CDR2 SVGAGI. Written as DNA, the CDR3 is TGTGCCAGCAGTTACTCCCGGGAGATTTCAAATGAGCAGTTCTTC. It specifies CASSYSREISNEQFF.

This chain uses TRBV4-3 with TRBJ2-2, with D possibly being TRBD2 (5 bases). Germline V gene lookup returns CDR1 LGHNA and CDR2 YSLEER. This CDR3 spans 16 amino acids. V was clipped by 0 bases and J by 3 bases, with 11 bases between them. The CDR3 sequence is CASSQDRASYTGELFF. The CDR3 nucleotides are TGCGCCAGCAGCCAAGATCGAGCTAGCTACACCGGGGAGCTGTTTTTT.

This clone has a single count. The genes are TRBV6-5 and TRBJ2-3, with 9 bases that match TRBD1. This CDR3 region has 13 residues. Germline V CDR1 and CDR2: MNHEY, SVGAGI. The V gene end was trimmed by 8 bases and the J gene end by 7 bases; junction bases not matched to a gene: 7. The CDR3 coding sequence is TGTGCCAGCTGGGACAGGGTATCATATACGCAGTATTTT. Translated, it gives CASWDRVSYTQYF.

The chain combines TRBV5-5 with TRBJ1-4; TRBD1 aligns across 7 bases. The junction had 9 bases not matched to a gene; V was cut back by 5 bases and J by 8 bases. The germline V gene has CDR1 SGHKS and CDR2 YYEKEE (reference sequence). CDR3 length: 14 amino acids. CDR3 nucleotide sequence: TGTGCCAGCAGGCCAGGGGGTCTAGGGGAAAAACTGTTTTTT. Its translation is CASRPGGLGEKLFF.

CDR3 nucleotides: TGTGCCAGTACCCCCTCGCGGGACAGGGGTAGCGGCTACACCTTC. Translating it yields CASTPSRDRGSGYTF. The rearrangement joins TRBV19 to TRBJ1-2; 10 bases agree with TRBD1. Germline V gives CDR1 LNHDA, CDR2 SQIVND (reference sequence). With V trimmed by 7 bases and J by 8 bases, 13 bases remained unmatched. This CDR3 is built from 15 residues.

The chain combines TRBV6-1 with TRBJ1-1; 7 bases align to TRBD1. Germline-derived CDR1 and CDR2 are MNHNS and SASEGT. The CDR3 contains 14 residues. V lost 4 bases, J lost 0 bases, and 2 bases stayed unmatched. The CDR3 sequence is CASSARGMNTEAFF. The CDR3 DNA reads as TGTGCCAGCAGTGCCAGGGGGATGAACACTGAAGCTTTCTTT.

For the CDR3, the DNA is TGTGCCAGCAGCCAGGGGGGGGGACAACGAAACACCATATATTTT. It encodes CASSQGGGQRNTIYF. V gene TRBV4-2 combines with J gene TRBJ1-3; D possibly corresponds to TRBD1 (6 bases). Trimming took 3 bases from V and 5 from J, leaving 14 bases between them. The CDR3 consists of 15 residues. The germline V gene has CDR1 LGHNA and CDR2 YNFKEQ.

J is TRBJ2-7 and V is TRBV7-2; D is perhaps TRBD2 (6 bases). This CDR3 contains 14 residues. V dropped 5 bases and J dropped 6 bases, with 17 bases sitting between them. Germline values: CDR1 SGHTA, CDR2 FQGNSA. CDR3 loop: CASSQPGLSREQYF. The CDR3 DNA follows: TGTGCCAGCAGCCAACCGGGACTCTCTCGCGAGCAGTACTTC.

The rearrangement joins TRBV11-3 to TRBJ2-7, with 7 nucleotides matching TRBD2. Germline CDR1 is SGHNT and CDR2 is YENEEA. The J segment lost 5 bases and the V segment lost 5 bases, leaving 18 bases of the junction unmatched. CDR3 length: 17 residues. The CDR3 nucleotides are TGTGCCAGCAGCCCCAGCGGGACGGATCCTCTAATCCACGAGCAGTACTTC. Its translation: CASSPSGTDPLIHEQYF.

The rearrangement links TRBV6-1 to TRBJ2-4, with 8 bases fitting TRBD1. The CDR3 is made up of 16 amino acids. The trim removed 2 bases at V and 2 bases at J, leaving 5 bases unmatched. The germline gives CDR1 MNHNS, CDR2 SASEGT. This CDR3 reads CASSEFDRGSKNIQYF. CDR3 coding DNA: TGTGCCAGCAGTGAATTTGACAGGGGCTCCAAAAACATTCAGTACTTC.